Each of the 17 T cell receptor beta chains below was sequenced from the same sample in a study of HIV-infected children after antiretroviral therapy interruption. Treatment defined: PENTA 11 planned treatment interruption arm or continuous ART arm. RNA-based 3' RACE libraries used unique molecular identifiers. Via MiXCR, TCRdb re-called the 3' RACE reads, giving one row per CDR3 protein. The table has under 50,000 distinct CDR3 sequences, 3.5% to 5% seen once. The specimen comprised CD45RA+ CD4+ T cells from PBMCs, pooled from several time points, sampled from a donor given antiretroviral therapy, either interrupted or continuous. Subset defined: naive CD4+ CD45RA+ CD45RO- T cells. The receptors derive from a pool of human donors with HIV.

This clonotype appeared many times. The genes are TRBV28 and TRBJ2-7, with a tentative D call TRBD2 (7 bases). Trimming shortened V by 7 bases and J by 2 bases, and 21 bases separated the two germline ends. The germline gives CDR1 MDHEN, CDR2 SYDVKM. CDR3 length equals 16 residues. DNA for the CDR3: TGTGCCAGCACCAAGGGCGGGGGCGGTAGACCCTACGAGCAGTACTTC. Protein: CASTKGGGGRPYEQYF.

This clonotype occurred many times. The V gene is TRBV6-6, the J gene TRBJ2-7; no clear D. Between the trimmed V and J ends, which lost 2 bases and 0 bases, there was a span of 5 bases. CDR3 size: 13 residues. Germline CDR1 MNHNY, CDR2 SVGAGI (reference sequence). CDR3 bases: TGTGCCAGCAGTTACCCCAACTCCTACGAGCAGTACTTC. Amino acids: CASSYPNSYEQYF.

The V call is TRBV7-2, the J call TRBJ1-2; 7 nucleotides match TRBD1. The CDR3 extends over 14 amino acids. Unmatched junction bases numbered 6, after V lost 1 base and J lost 7 bases. The V gene's germline CDR1 is SGHTA and CDR2 FQGNSA. The CDR3 region is CASSLDRQGGGYTF. As DNA, the CDR3 is TGTGCCAGCAGCTTAGATAGGCAGGGGGGTGGCTACACCTTC.

Ten or more counts support this clonotype. V is TRBV12-3 or TRBV12-4 and J is TRBJ2-3; TRBD1 or TRBD2 may be the D gene (5 bases each). The germline V and J ends were trimmed by 10 bases and 0 bases, with 17 bases remaining between them. The CDR3 extends over 15 amino acids. The CDR3 protein is CATLRGTYSTDTQYF. The CDR3 DNA follows: TGTGCCACCCTCCGGGGCACCTATAGCACAGATACGCAGTATTTT.

This clonotype was counted ten times or more. This chain connects TRBV7-6 to TRBJ1-1; D remains ambiguous. The V and J ends lost 2 bases and 2 bases respectively, with 6 bases between them. This CDR3 has 13 amino acids. Per germline, CDR1 SGHVS and CDR2 FNYEAQ. CDR3 protein: CASSLQTNTEAFF. In nucleotides, the CDR3 is TGTGCCAGCAGCTTACAAACTAACACTGAAGCTTTCTTT.

This clonotype was counted at least ten times. The chain has TRBV10-1 and TRBJ2-1; 13 bases line up with TRBD2. Germline trimming cut 5 bases from V and 10 bases from J; bases unmatched to any gene: 5. The CDR3 is 14 residues long. CDR1 is WNHNN and CDR2 is SYGVQD in the germline V gene (reference sequence). The CDR3 protein is CASSTSGGAGEQFF. The CDR3 DNA reads as TGCGCCAGCAGTACTAGCGGGGGGGCTGGGGAGCAGTTCTTC.

This clonotype was picked up many times. This chain connects TRBV7-9 to TRBJ1-3, with D unclear. CDR1 and CDR2 from the germline V gene are SEHNR and FQNEAQ (reference sequence). The CDR3 loop spans 11 amino acids. The V gene lost 2 bases and the J gene lost 6 bases, with 2 bases spanning the gap. The CDR3 bases are TGTGCCAGCAGCTTACTAAACACCATATATTTT. Translation: CASSLLNTIYF.

Ten or more counts support this clonotype. V is TRBV12-3 or TRBV12-4 and J is TRBJ2-7; D gene ambiguous. Trimming took 3 bases from V and 6 from J, leaving 15 bases between them. There are 14 residues in the CDR3. The CDR3 DNA is TGTGCCAGCAGTTTGCTCGTTATGGACGGCGAGCAGTACTTC. Encoded protein: CASSLLVMDGEQYF.

In the case of this clonotype: Sequence at one end of the junction differs from germline and may be a read error. This rearrangement joins TRBV4-1 to TRBJ1-6; 12 bases fit TRBD1. The CDR3 is made up of 14 amino acids. Germline assignment: CDR1 MGHRA and CDR2 YSYEKL. The CDR3 coding sequence is TGCGCCAGCAGCCAAGAGGCCCAGGGACAGGGGGCAAACTTT. Its protein is CASSQEAQGQGANF.

The chain is built from TRBV5-1 and TRBJ2-5, with D hard to call. CDR3 length: 13 residues. Trimming removed 4 bases from V and 5 bases from J, with 12 bases in between. Germline V lookup: CDR1 SGHRS, CDR2 YFSETQ. The CDR3 here is CASSGNLGETQYF. Here the CDR3 DNA reads TGCGCCAGCAGCGGGAACCTTGGGGAGACCCAGTACTTC.

This chain joins TRBV5-6 and TRBJ2-1; D gene unclear. The CDR3 spans 14 residues. V lost 1 base to trimming and J lost 2 bases, with 7 bases between them. CDR1 and CDR2 (germline): SGHDT, YYEEEE. The CDR3 here is CASSLYRTYNEQFF. CDR3 DNA: TGTGCCAGCAGCTTGTACCGGACCTACAATGAGCAGTTCTTC.

This clonotype was observed many times. The chain joins TRBV29-1 to TRBJ2-7, with D maybe TRBD1 (5 bases). The CDR3 has 15 amino acids. V lost 0 bases to trimming and J lost 6 bases, with 18 bases between them. CDR1 and CDR2 from the germline V gene are SQVTM and ANQGSEA. The chain's CDR3 is CSVEDTVRAPGEQYF. CDR3 coding DNA: TGCAGCGTTGAAGATACAGTCAGGGCCCCTGGCGAGCAGTACTTC.

This clonotype was found many times. The V call is TRBV7-7, the J call TRBJ2-1, with 11 bases fitting TRBD2. J lost 7 bases, V lost 5 bases, and 7 bases had no gene match. The CDR3 has 15 residues. Germline assignment: CDR1 SSHAT and CDR2 FNYEAQ (reference sequence). The CDR3 protein is CASSMRLAGQNEQFF. The CDR3 DNA reads as TGTGCCAGCAGCATGAGACTAGCGGGGCAGAATGAGCAGTTCTTC.

This clonotype occurred many times. The chain carries TRBV2 and TRBJ1-4, with D possibly being TRBD1 (5 bases). CDR3 size: 14 residues. Germline V CDR1 and CDR2: SNHLY, FYNNEI. V shed 1 base and J shed 5 bases, with 8 bases lying between them. CDR3 in DNA: TGTGCCAGCAGTGAAGGGGGGAGCAATGAAAAACTGTTTTTT. Translation gives CASSEGGSNEKLFF.

The gene calls are TRBV5-4 and TRBJ2-6, with 8 bases that match TRBD1. The CDR3 is 15 amino acids. V lost 4 bases and J lost 2; bases outside the gene matches: 2. Germline V gene lookup returns CDR1 SGHNT and CDR2 YYREEE (reference sequence). The CDR3 DNA sequence: TGTGCCAGCAGCCCGACAGGGGCTGGGGCCAACGTCCTGACTTTC. It encodes CASSPTGAGANVLTF.

This clonotype appeared many times. The V gene is TRBV9, the J gene TRBJ2-3; D is unresolved. Trimming removed 4 bases at V and 10 bases at J, with 16 bases between. There are 13 residues in the CDR3. Germline V gives CDR1 SGDLS, CDR2 YYNGEE. The CDR3 coding sequence is TGTGCCAGCAGCCACGAGTGGAGAACCGCGCAGTATTTT. Its translation is CASSHEWRTAQYF.

This clonotype was observed many times. The chain carries TRBV10-3 and TRBJ1-3; no clear D. CDR3 length: 16 residues. V dropped 2 bases and J dropped 2 bases, with 13 bases sitting between them. Germline CDR1 ENHRY, CDR2 SYGVKD. The CDR3 DNA is TGTGCCATCAGTGAGACCCGGTCAATGGCTGGAAACACCATATATTTT. Residues: CAISETRSMAGNTIYF.